This TCR beta chain came from a study of B cell selection in AIRE deficiency. TCRdb's copy holds only in-frame clones and misses some; the assay was immunoSEQ multiplex PCR. This sample has tens of thousands of clones, with approximately 96% found just once. CDR1 ENHRY and CDR2 SYGVKD come from the germline V gene. The ends lost 0 bases at V and 3 bases at J; junction bases unmatched: 7. This CDR3 is 16 amino acids long. Sorting defined conventional CD4 T cells as CD4+CD127+. The chain links TRBV10-3 to TRBJ2-7; TRBD1 aligns across 8 bases. Sequenced input: CD4+CD127+ conventional T cells sorted from PBMCs. This TCR was sampled from a human donor in good health. The CDR3 loop is CAISESKPGQDYEQYF. CDR3 nucleotides: TGTGCCATCAGTGAGTCGAAACCGGGACAGGACTACGAGCAGTACTTC.